One and the same sample provided the 14 T cell receptor beta chains below, sequenced in a study of Graves' ophthalmopathy and Graves' hyperthyroidism. The study amplified TCR beta CDR3 regions using RNA transcripts. After a first-round RT-PCR with HTBI primers, a second-round multiplex PCR was run. TCRdb ran MiXCR on the multiplex PCR reads and lists one entry per CDR3 protein. The sample gives roughly 480,000 distinct CDR3 sequences, around 15% of which show up once; 8% to 10% is in the top ten. The sequencing sample was made of blood. These receptor sequences come from a woman aged 25 to 39 with Graves' ophthalmopathy.

Many counts were recorded for this clonotype. At one end the junction does not follow the germline gene, possibly because of a read error. V usage is TRBV12-5 and J usage is TRBJ1-2, with 7 bases fitting TRBD1. CDR3 length: 11 amino acids. Looked up from germline, CDR1 is LGHNT and CDR2 is FRNRAP. The CDR3: CASGLGDRPSF. The CDR3 coding sequence is TGTGCTAGTGGTTTGGGGGACAGACCTTCCTTC.

This clonotype was observed at least ten times. This chain uses TRBV11-2 with TRBJ1-2, with D unclear. This CDR3 spans 14 amino acids. Germline CDR1 and CDR2: SGHAT and FQNNGV. V lost 5 bases and J 4 bases, leaving 14 bases between the germline ends. The CDR3 DNA follows: TGTGCCAGCAGCGCAGACGGCGGTGGCTATGGCTACACCTTC. Amino acids: CASSADGGGYGYTF.

This clonotype was detected ten times or more. This chain links TRBV2 with TRBJ1-2; no reliable D call. Germline loops: CDR1 SNHLY, CDR2 FYNNEI. The length of the CDR3 is 10 residues. Trimming stripped 4 bases from V and 7 bases from J, with 4 bases between. Here the CDR3 DNA reads TGTGCCAGCAGTGCGCGTGGCTACACCTTC. Protein product: CASSARGYTF.

The CDR3 sequence is CASSQAFTGELFF. The CDR3 DNA is TGCGCCAGCAGCCAGGCCTTCACCGGGGAGCTGTTTTTT. The chain carries TRBV5-1 and TRBJ2-2, with unresolved D. There are 13 residues in the CDR3. Trimming took off 4 bases at V and 4 bases at J, with 8 bases between the two ends. Germline CDR1 reads SGHRS; CDR2 reads YFSETQ. Variable domain in full (rest from reference TRBV5-1 and TRBJ2-2): KAGVTQTPRYLIKTRGQQVTLSCSPISGHRSVSWYQQTPGQGLQFLFEYFSETQRNKGNFPGRFSGRQFSNSRSEMNVSTLELGDSALYLCASSQAFTGELFFGEGSRLTVL.

This clonotype was seen many times. J is TRBJ1-1 and V is TRBV6-1; D gene ambiguous. From germline, CDR1 is MNHNS and CDR2 SASEGT. V was trimmed by 5 bases and J by 4 bases, leaving 11 bases between them. The CDR3 length is 13 residues. The CDR3 DNA reads TGTGCCAGCAGTCCGGCACCTGGCACTGAAGCTTTCTTT. Its protein is CASSPAPGTEAFF.

This clonotype was detected ten times or more. This rearrangement joins TRBV29-1 to TRBJ2-7, with D unclear. This CDR3 region has 11 residues. V lost 6 bases to trimming and J lost 7 bases, with 13 bases between them. The germline gives CDR1 SQVTM, CDR2 ANQGSEA. CDR3 amino acids: CSVRSRQEQYF. Here the CDR3 DNA reads TGCAGCGTCAGATCCAGACAAGAGCAGTACTTC.

At least ten counts were recorded for this clonotype. The chain uses TRBV18 and TRBJ1-1; 10 bases are a match to TRBD1. The CDR3 spans 14 residues. Losses at the gene ends were 4 bases for V and 4 bases for J; bases not matched to a gene: 3. Germline V gene sequence: CDR1 KGHSH, CDR2 LQKENI. CDR3 amino acids: CASSQRDRGTEAFF. The CDR3 DNA reads as TGTGCCAGCTCACAACGGGACAGGGGCACTGAAGCTTTCTTT.

This clonotype was counted ten times or more. This rearrangement joins TRBV28 to TRBJ1-2; TRBD1 is a possible D gene (5 bases). CDR1 is MDHEN, CDR2 SYDVKM, per germline. Trimming cost V 7 bases and J 2 bases, with 17 bases left between them. The CDR3 runs 15 residues. This CDR3 is CASITPAGPNYGYTF. CDR3 DNA sequence: TGTGCCAGCATTACGCCCGCGGGGCCAAACTATGGCTACACCTTC.

Many counts were recorded for this clonotype. J is TRBJ2-7 and V is TRBV20-1; no clear D gene. CDR3 length: 12 amino acids. Germline loops: CDR1 DFQATT, CDR2 SNEGSKA (reference sequence). V gave up 5 bases and J gave up 4 bases, with 12 bases separating them. CDR3 residues: CSAHTVGYEQYF. CDR3 nucleotide sequence: TGCAGTGCTCATACCGTTGGGTACGAGCAGTACTTC.

This clonotype came up many times. The gene calls are TRBV29-1 and TRBJ1-5; D remains ambiguous. The germline gives CDR1 SQVTM, CDR2 ANQGSEA. Trimming took 5 bases from V and 2 from J, leaving 7 bases between them. There are 12 residues in the CDR3. CDR3 sequence reads: CSVRGGNQPQHF. CDR3 in DNA: TGCAGCGTTCGGGGTGGCAATCAGCCCCAGCATTTT.

V gene TRBV11-2 combines with J gene TRBJ2-7; 7 nucleotides match TRBD2. The J segment lost 0 bases and the V segment lost 7 bases, leaving 6 bases of the junction unmatched. Germline V gene data show CDR1 as SGHAT and CDR2 as FQNNGV. CDR3 length: 14 amino acids. The CDR3 reads CASNPGGPSYEQYF. CDR3 DNA: TGTGCCAGCAACCCGGGGGGACCCTCCTACGAGCAGTACTTC.

This clonotype was picked up many times. The chain links TRBV20-1 to TRBJ1-3; D is uncertain. V was cut by 0 bases and J by 0 bases, with 9 bases left in between. Germline values: CDR1 DFQATT, CDR2 SNEGSKA (reference sequence). The length of the CDR3 is 15 residues. The CDR3 loop reads CSARDASLSGNTIYF. In DNA, the CDR3 is TGCAGTGCTAGAGATGCATCTCTCTCTGGAAACACCATATATTTT.

In its sample, this clonotype was seen many times. V is TRBV12-3 or TRBV12-4 and J is TRBJ2-5, with D perhaps matching TRBD1 (5 bases). Trimming shortened V by 3 bases and J by 4 bases, and 15 bases separated the two germline ends. The CDR3 extends over 15 amino acids. The CDR3 loop is CASSFWVGVGETQYF. DNA for the CDR3: TGTGCCAGCAGTTTCTGGGTAGGGGTTGGAGAGACCCAGTACTTC.

This clonotype showed up just a few times. The chain uses TRBV7-3 and TRBJ2-2; TRBD2 matches 10 bases. CDR3 length equals 16 residues. Looked up from germline, CDR1 is SGHTA and CDR2 is FQGTGA. The ends lost 0 bases at V and 5 bases at J; junction bases unmatched: 3. This chain's CDR3 is CASSLTLAGATGELFF. The CDR3 DNA reads as TGTGCCAGCAGCTTAACGCTAGCGGGAGCAACCGGGGAGCTGTTTTTT.